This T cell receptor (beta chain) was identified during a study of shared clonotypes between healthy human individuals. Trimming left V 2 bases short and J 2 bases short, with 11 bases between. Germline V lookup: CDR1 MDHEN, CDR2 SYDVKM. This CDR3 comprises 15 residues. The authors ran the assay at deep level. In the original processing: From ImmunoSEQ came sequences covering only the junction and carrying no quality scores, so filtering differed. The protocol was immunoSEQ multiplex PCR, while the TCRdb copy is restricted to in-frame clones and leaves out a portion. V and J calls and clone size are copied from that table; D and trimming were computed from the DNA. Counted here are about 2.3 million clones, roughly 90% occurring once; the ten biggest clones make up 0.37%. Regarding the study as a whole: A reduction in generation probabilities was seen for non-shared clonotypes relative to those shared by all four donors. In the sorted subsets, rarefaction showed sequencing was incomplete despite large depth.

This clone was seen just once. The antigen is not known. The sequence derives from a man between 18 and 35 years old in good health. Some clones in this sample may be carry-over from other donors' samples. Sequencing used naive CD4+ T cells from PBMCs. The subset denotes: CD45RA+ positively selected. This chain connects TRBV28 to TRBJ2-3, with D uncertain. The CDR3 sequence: CASSLMSADTDTQYF. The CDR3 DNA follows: TGTGCCAGCAGTTTAATGAGCGCGGACACAGATACGCAGTATTTT.